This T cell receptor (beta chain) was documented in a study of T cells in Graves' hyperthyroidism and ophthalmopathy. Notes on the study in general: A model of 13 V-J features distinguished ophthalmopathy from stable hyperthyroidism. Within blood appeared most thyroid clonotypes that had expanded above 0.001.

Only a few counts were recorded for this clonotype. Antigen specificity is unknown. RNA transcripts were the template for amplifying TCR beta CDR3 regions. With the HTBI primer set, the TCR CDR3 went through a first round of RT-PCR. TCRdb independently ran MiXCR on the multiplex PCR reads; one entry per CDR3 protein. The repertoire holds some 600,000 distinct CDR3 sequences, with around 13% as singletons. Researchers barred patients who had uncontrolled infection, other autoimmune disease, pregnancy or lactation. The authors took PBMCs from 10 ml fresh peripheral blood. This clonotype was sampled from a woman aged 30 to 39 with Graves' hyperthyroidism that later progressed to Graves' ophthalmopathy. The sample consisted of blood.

The chain's CDR3 is CASHTGGGLAGVRRGELFF. CDR3 coding DNA: TGTGCCAGCCACACCGGGGGGGGGCTAGCGGGAGTTCGAAGGGGGGAGCTGTTTTTT. The gene calls are TRBV12-3 or TRBV12-4 and TRBJ2-2; 10 bases align to TRBD2. V gave up 8 bases and J gave up 8 bases; unmatched junction bases: 23. The CDR3 consists of 19 residues.